Shown below are 26 T cell receptor beta chains from a single sample sequenced in a study of cytomegalovirus exposure and HLA in healthy donors. PCR involved 60 Vbeta and 13 Jbeta primers. Profiled with immunoSEQ multiplex PCR; TCRdb holds only in-frame clones, not every one. The sample lists about 98,000 clones; less than 70% were seen once. Sequencing was performed on PBMCs. These receptors all come from a female donor in good health and CMV-seronegative.

The J gene is TRBJ2-7, the V gene TRBV30; 10 nucleotides line up with TRBD1. The CDR3 contains 14 residues. In germline, CDR1 is GTSNPN, CDR2 SVGIG (reference sequence). The junction had 5 bases not matched to a gene; V was cut back by 3 bases and J by 3 bases. This CDR3 is CAWSTRTGGYEQYF. CDR3 sequence (DNA): TGTGCCTGGAGCACCAGGACAGGGGGCTACGAGCAGTACTTC. Drawing the rest from reference TRBV30 and TRBJ2-7, the complete variable domain is SQTIHQWPATLVQPVGSPLSLECTVEGTSNPNLYWYRQAAGRGLQLLFYSVGIGQISSEVPQNLSASRPQDRQFILSSKKLLLSDSGFYLCAWSTRTGGYEQYFGPGTRLTVT.

V usage is TRBV7-8 and J usage is TRBJ1-2; D ambiguous. The CDR3 length is 15 residues. Deletions cut 2 bases from V and 2 bases from J, with 12 bases between. Looked up from germline, CDR1 is SGHVS and CDR2 is FQNEAQ. The CDR3 DNA is TGTGCCAGCAGCTTATACTCCCTCATAAACTATGGCTACACCTTC. It translates to CASSLYSLINYGYTF.

This chain uses TRBV18 with TRBJ1-2; 7 bases agree with TRBD1. CDR3 length equals 18 residues. Per germline, CDR1 KGHSH and CDR2 LQKENI. V shed 4 bases and J 5 bases; nucleotides not matched to a gene: 19. The CDR3 DNA reads TGTGCCAGCTCACTTCTCCGGACGAGGGACGGGACAGAATATGGCTACACCTTC. This encodes CASSLLRTRDGTEYGYTF.

V is TRBV5-6 and J is TRBJ2-5, with D unclear. With the DNA end fitting TRBJ2-7 better, the J assignment may be wrong. CDR3 size: 15 residues. CDR1 SGHDT and CDR2 YYEEEE come from the germline V gene. CDR3 amino acids: CASSPLGSERNEQYF. CDR3 DNA: TGTGCCAGCAGCCCTCTAGGATCAGAAAGGAACGAGCAGTACTTC.

The rearrangement uses TRBV2 and TRBJ1-2; TRBD1 matches 9 bases. With 1 base clipped from V and 8 bases from J, the junction kept 5 bases outside the gene matches. This CDR3 comprises 14 residues. Germline CDR1 reads SNHLY; CDR2 reads FYNNEI. CDR3 DNA sequence: TGTGCCAGCAGTGAAGGGGACAGGGAAGGCGGCTACACCTTC. Translating it yields CASSEGDREGGYTF. Full variable domain (remainder filled in from reference TRBV2 and TRBJ1-2): EPEVTQTPSHQVTQMGQEVILRCVPISNHLYFYWYRQILGQKVEFLVSFYNNEISEKSEIFDDQFSVERPDGSNFTLKIRSTKLEDSAMYFCASSEGDREGGYTFGSGTRLTVV.

The CDR3 DNA is TGTGCCAGCAGCTCGGGACTAACCTACGAGCAGTACTTC. The encoded protein is CASSSGLTYEQYF. The chain is built from TRBV7-2 and TRBJ2-7, with 7 nucleotides matching TRBD2. CDR1 is SGHTA and CDR2 is FQGNSA in the germline V gene. With 4 bases clipped from V and 2 bases from J, the junction kept 2 bases outside the gene matches. The CDR3 has 13 residues.

This sequence joins TRBV9 and TRBJ2-1; TRBD1 matches 10 bases. V lost 2 bases, J lost 9 bases, and 5 bases stayed unmatched. Germline V gives CDR1 SGDLS, CDR2 YYNGEE. The CDR3 spans 14 residues. As DNA, the CDR3 is TGTGCCAGCAGCGTGGCGACAGGGGGCGGTGAGCAGTTCTTC. It yields the protein CASSVATGGGEQFF.

The rearrangement joins TRBV5-1 to TRBJ2-2; 7 bases are a match to TRBD2. Trimming took 5 bases from V and 5 from J; bases not matched to a gene: 6. The CDR3 is 14 residues long. Germline V CDR1 and CDR2: SGHRS, YFSETQ. CDR3 in DNA: TGCGCCAGCAGTTCGAGCGGGGTGACCGGGGAGCTGTTTTTT. It codes for CASSSSGVTGELFF.

The rearrangement uses TRBV6-5 and TRBJ1-6, with D possibly matching TRBD1 (5 bases). The CDR3 sequence is 15 residues long. In germline, CDR1 is MNHEY, CDR2 SVGAGI. The germline V and J ends were trimmed by 1 base and 6 bases, with 10 bases remaining between them. The CDR3 region is CASSYYRQGNSPLHF. The DNA for the CDR3 is TGTGCCAGCAGTTACTATCGCCAGGGTAATTCACCCCTCCACTTT.

This chain joins TRBV6-4 and TRBJ2-3, with D perhaps TRBD1 (5 bases). CDR1 and CDR2 from the germline V gene are MRHNA and SNTAGT. This CDR3 comprises 16 residues. Trimming took off 4 bases at V and 2 bases at J, with 16 bases between the two ends. The CDR3 coding sequence is TGTGCCAGCAGTGCGTCGGAGACAGACTCCACAGATACGCAGTATTTT. Its translation: CASSASETDSTDTQYF.

The chain uses TRBV29-1 and TRBJ1-1; D is unresolved. Germline V gene lookup returns CDR1 SQVTM and CDR2 ANQGSEA. V was clipped by 5 bases and J by 0 bases, with 10 bases between them. The CDR3 covers 13 residues. DNA of the CDR3: TGCAGCGTTAGTCTCCTAATGAACACTGAAGCTTTCTTT. Translating it yields CSVSLLMNTEAFF.

V usage is TRBV7-8 and J usage is TRBJ1-2; the match to TRBD1 covers 7 bases. The V and J ends lost 5 bases and 5 bases, in that order; junction bases with no gene match: 5. Per the germline V gene, CDR1 is SGHVS and CDR2 is FQNEAQ. This CDR3 has 13 residues. The CDR3: CASSGDRTYGYTF. The CDR3 DNA reads as TGTGCCAGCAGCGGGGACAGAACTTATGGCTACACCTTC.

The chain employs TRBV20-1 and TRBJ2-7, with D possibly TRBD1 on 6 matching bases. In germline, CDR1 is DFQATT, CDR2 SNEGSKA (reference sequence). CDR3 size: 11 residues. Trimming left V 3 bases short and J 8 bases short, with 11 bases between. The CDR3 region is CSASHRDQQYF. CDR3 coding DNA: TGCAGTGCTAGCCACAGGGACCAGCAGTACTTC.

The chain uses TRBV6-5 and TRBJ1-2, with 9 bases lining up with TRBD1. V shed 6 bases, J shed 7 bases, and the junction held 9 bases outside the gene matches. The germline gives CDR1 MNHEY, CDR2 SVGAGI. This CDR3 contains 14 residues. The CDR3 loop is CASSESGQGGGYTF. In DNA form, the CDR3 reads TGTGCCAGCAGCGAGTCGGGACAGGGAGGTGGCTACACCTTC.

The V gene is TRBV29-1, the J gene TRBJ2-7; 13 bases are shared with TRBD2. The ends lost 4 bases at V and 0 bases at J; junction bases unmatched: 6. The CDR3 covers 16 residues. Germline values: CDR1 SQVTM, CDR2 ANQGSEA. This CDR3 reads CSVAGTSGTSSYEQYF. The DNA for the CDR3 is TGCAGCGTTGCTGGGACTAGCGGGACAAGCTCCTACGAGCAGTACTTC.

The chain is built from TRBV9 and TRBJ2-1, with 8 bases identical to TRBD2. The length of the CDR3 is 15 residues. V was clipped by 0 bases and J by 6 bases; unmatched bases: 5. CDR1 SGDLS and CDR2 YYNGEE come from the germline V gene. The chain's CDR3 is CASSVALAAFNEQFF. CDR3 bases: TGTGCCAGCAGCGTAGCACTAGCGGCTTTCAATGAGCAGTTCTTC.

The sample holds a few counts of this clone. The J gene is TRBJ1-5, the V gene TRBV19; 9 nucleotides line up with TRBD1. The CDR3 is made up of 15 amino acids. V trimming: 8 bases; J trimming: 0 bases; junction bases outside the gene matches: 5. Germline V CDR1 and CDR2: LNHDA, SQIVND (reference sequence). The CDR3 loop is CASLQGAASNQPQHF. DNA for the CDR3: TGTGCCAGTTTACAGGGGGCGGCTAGCAATCAGCCCCAGCATTTT.

V usage is TRBV5-1 and J usage is TRBJ2-2, with TRBD2 matching over 9 bases. Germline assignment: CDR1 SGHRS and CDR2 YFSETQ. Losses at the gene ends were 3 bases for V and 5 bases for J; bases not matched to a gene: 8. This CDR3 is 16 amino acids long. As DNA, the CDR3 is TGCGCCAGCAGCTCCTCCAGCGGGAGGATGACCGGGGAGCTGTTTTTT. Amino acid sequence: CASSSSSGRMTGELFF.

This CDR3 is CSSTGTSGTGELFF. The CDR3 DNA sequence: TGCAGCTCCACCGGGACTAGCGGCACCGGGGAGCTGTTTTTT. This chain joins TRBV29-1 and TRBJ2-2; 11 bases map to TRBD2. V shed 8 bases and J 4 bases; nucleotides not matched to a gene: 6. The CDR3 length is 14 residues. Per the germline V gene, CDR1 is SQVTM and CDR2 is ANQGSEA.

This clone appeared a few times. The V gene is TRBV27, the J gene TRBJ1-1; 8 bases are a match to TRBD1. Looked up from germline, CDR1 is MNHEY and CDR2 is SMNVEV (reference sequence). The CDR3 extends over 12 amino acids. V lost 9 bases, J lost 4 bases, and 4 bases stayed unmatched. CDR3 protein: CASSQGATEAFF. CDR3 DNA sequence: TGTGCCAGTTCTCAGGGGGCCACTGAAGCTTTCTTT.

With respect to this clone: One junction end does not reproduce the germline sequence, and a read error may be involved. The chain carries TRBV7-7 and TRBJ2-7, with 11 bases fitting TRBD1. The CDR3 has 15 amino acids. From germline, CDR1 is SSHAT and CDR2 FNYEAQ (reference sequence). DNA for the CDR3: TGTGCTAGCAGCGAGGACAGGGGGCCCTCCTACGAGCAGTACTTC. Protein: CASSEDRGPSYEQYF.

This clone showed up just once. This sequence joins TRBV5-1 and TRBJ2-5; 11 nucleotides line up with TRBD2. The V segment lost 3 bases and the J segment 2 bases; nucleotides outside the gene matches: 3. Germline CDR1 is SGHRS and CDR2 is YFSETQ. This CDR3 is built from 15 residues. The CDR3 sequence is CASSSTSGIQETQYF. In nucleotides, the CDR3 is TGCGCCAGCAGCTCGACTAGCGGGATTCAAGAGACCCAGTACTTC.

This chain connects TRBV27 to TRBJ2-7; 7 positions match TRBD1. From germline, CDR1 is MNHEY and CDR2 SMNVEV (reference sequence). The length of the CDR3 is 14 residues. The J segment lost 3 bases and the V segment lost 8 bases, leaving 10 bases of the junction unmatched. The CDR3 loop is CASRTGSGLYEQYF. CDR3 coding DNA: TGTGCCAGCCGGACAGGAAGTGGGCTCTACGAGCAGTACTTC.

J is TRBJ1-1 and V is TRBV27; tentative D call: TRBD1 (6 bases). Trimming cost V 7 bases and J 6 bases, with 15 bases left between them. Per the germline V gene, CDR1 is MNHEY and CDR2 is SMNVEV (reference sequence). This CDR3 has 13 residues. CDR3 region: CASIDPDSPEAFF. The CDR3 coding sequence is TGTGCCAGCATCGATCCGGACAGCCCTGAAGCTTTCTTT.

Turning to this clone: Other DNA sequences in this specimen translate into the identical CDR3. This chain connects TRBV29-1 to TRBJ2-3, with a weak D call TRBD1 (5 bases). The CDR3 has 15 amino acids. With 2 bases removed from V and 4 bases from J, the gap between germline ends came to 16 bases. In germline, CDR1 is SQVTM, CDR2 ANQGSEA. The CDR3 DNA follows: TGCAGCGTTGAATGGGGCCTTATACATGCAGATACGCAGTATTTT. Translating gives CSVEWGLIHADTQYF.

Turning to this clone: This sample includes further DNA sequences coding for the same CDR3. The CDR3 sequence is CASSFTGGDQPQHF. In DNA form, the CDR3 reads TGCGCCAGCAGCTTCACAGGGGGCGATCAGCCCCAGCATTTT. The chain recombines TRBV5-1 with TRBJ1-5; TRBD1 matches at 9 bases. Losses at the gene ends were 2 bases for V and 5 bases for J; bases not matched to a gene: 2. CDR3 length: 14 amino acids. From germline, CDR1 is SGHRS and CDR2 YFSETQ.